The subject of this entry is one T cell receptor beta chain. Its specificity is not known. Trimming took 1 base from V and 4 from J; bases not matched to a gene: 10. Germline assignment: CDR1 SGDLS and CDR2 YYNGEE. This CDR3 comprises 17 residues. These data belong to a study of cytomegalovirus exposure and HLA in healthy donors. Study-level background: About 85 million unique TCRs from HLA-typed donors were held in an early release of data. Findings of the study overall: Compared with the approximately 680-donor mean, an Asian-associated ancestry cluster reportedly had fewer N-insertions, according to a later analysis. Per a later analysis, about 15,000 TCR beta sequences showed association with HLA alleles at 0.05 false discovery rate. Many donors shared some public TCRs, even though most TCR sequences were rare.

Amplification used 60 Vbeta primers and 13 Jbeta primers. Repertoires were generated with immunoSEQ multiplex PCR, while TCRdb's copy carries only in-frame clones and drops some. The sample includes about 130,000 clones, 70% to 85% of them seen just once. The V and J genes are TRBV9 and TRBJ1-4; 7 bases are shared with TRBD1. The source of this sequence is a boy younger than 18 in good health and CMV-seronegative. The sample taken for sequencing was PBMCs. CDR3 DNA: TGTGCCAGCAGCGTAATTCACCAGGGACAGAATAATGAAAAACTGTTTTTT. It encodes CASSVIHQGQNNEKLFF.